This TCR beta chain was captured by sequencing in a study of T cells in Graves' hyperthyroidism and ophthalmopathy. Ten or more counts support this clonotype. TCR beta CDR3 regions were amplified from RNA. An initial round of RT-PCR targeting the TCR CDR3 relied on the HTBI primer set. TCRdb independently ran MiXCR on the multiplex PCR reads; one entry per CDR3 protein. The sample carries about 290,000 distinct CDR3 sequences, roughly 15% recorded once. Germline V gene lookup returns CDR1 MDHEN and CDR2 SYDVKM. Trimming took 6 bases from V and 3 from J, leaving 9 bases between them. The CDR3 consists of 12 residues.

This clonotype originated in a woman aged 40 to 50 with Graves' hyperthyroidism. The chain uses TRBV28 and TRBJ2-7; the D is unclear. Material: blood. CDR3: CASRPTDYEQYF. The CDR3 coding sequence is TGTGCCAGCAGACCGACTGACTACGAGCAGTACTTC.